Presented here are 25 T cell receptor beta chains from one specimen sequenced in a study of cytomegalovirus exposure and HLA in healthy donors. Researchers ran the PCR with 60 Vbeta and 13 Jbeta primers. The table came from immunoSEQ multiplex PCR; TCRdb's copy has only in-frame clones and leaves some out. Of about 98,000 clones listed, about 76% are singletons. Sequenced: PBMCs. These receptors were obtained from a human donor in good health.

V is TRBV10-1 and J is TRBJ2-1, with 9 bases fitting TRBD2. Germline-derived CDR1 and CDR2 are WNHNN and SYGVQD (reference sequence). V lost 5 bases to trimming and J lost 6 bases; unmatched junction nucleotides: 8. The CDR3 spans 15 residues. CDR3: CASSHIAGVCNEQFF. The CDR3, as DNA: TGCGCCAGCAGTCATATAGCGGGAGTCTGCAATGAGCAGTTCTTC.

The rearrangement uses TRBV27 and TRBJ1-2; tentative D call: TRBD1 (6 bases). Trimming shortened V by 5 bases and J by 3 bases, and 28 bases separated the two germline ends. The germline V gene has CDR1 MNHEY and CDR2 SMNVEV (reference sequence). The CDR3 spans 19 residues. Here the CDR3 DNA reads TGTGCCAGCAGTAGCTGGGGGCGAGCAGGGAATAGCGTGTACTATGGCTACACCTTC. Its translation: CASSSWGRAGNSVYYGYTF.

This chain connects TRBV19 to TRBJ2-3, with a possible D match to TRBD1 (5 bases). CDR1 and CDR2 (germline): LNHDA, SQIVND (reference sequence). CDR3 length equals 14 residues. The V end was cut by 3 bases, the J end by 0 bases, with 7 bases between. Written as DNA, the CDR3 is TGTGCCAGTAGTATGGGGCAGAGCACAGATACGCAGTATTTT. It yields the protein CASSMGQSTDTQYF.

This chain uses TRBV9 with TRBJ2-7, with TRBD1 as a possible D gene (7 bases). The germline V and J ends were trimmed by 3 bases and 2 bases, with 18 bases remaining between them. The CDR3 runs to 16 residues. Germline CDR1 and CDR2: SGDLS and YYNGEE. In nucleotides, the CDR3 is TGTGCCAGCAGCGACCAGTCAGGGGGGTTCACCTACGAGCAGTACTTC. Translated: CASSDQSGGFTYEQYF. Full variable domain (outside the CDR3, taken from reference TRBV9 and TRBJ2-7): DSGVTQTPKHLITATGQRVTLRCSPRSGDLSVYWYQQSLDQGLQFLIQYYNGEERAKGNILERFSAQQFPDLHSELNLSSLELGDSALYFCASSDQSGGFTYEQYFGPGTRLTVT.

The sample holds a few counts of this clone. CDR3 sequence (DNA): TGTGCCAGCAGCCCTGGGGGGTTGAACACTGAAGCTTTCTTT. Its translation is CASSPGGLNTEAFF. The gene calls are TRBV7-2 and TRBJ1-1, with D tentatively TRBD1 (5 bases). The CDR3 totals 14 residues. The germline V gene has CDR1 SGHTA and CDR2 FQGNSA. V lost 5 bases to trimming and J lost 0 bases, with 10 bases between them.

The chain recombines TRBV11-3 with TRBJ2-7, with a tentative D call TRBD1 (5 bases). The CDR3 is 14 amino acids. CDR1 and CDR2 (germline): SGHNT, YENEEA. Trimming cost V 3 bases and J 3 bases, with 12 bases left between them. Here the CDR3 DNA reads TGTGCCAGCAGCTTGCAGGGAATGGACTACGAGCAGTACTTC. Protein: CASSLQGMDYEQYF.

The gene calls are TRBV25-1 and TRBJ1-2; no definite D call. Trimming removed 3 bases at V and 1 base at J, with 6 bases between. CDR1 and CDR2 from the germline V gene are MGHDK and SYGVNS. This CDR3 comprises 13 residues. This chain's CDR3 is CASSEGDNYGYTF. The CDR3 DNA reads as TGTGCCAGCAGTGAGGGCGATAACTATGGCTACACCTTC.

J is TRBJ1-1 and V is TRBV6-6; D may be TRBD1 (5 bases). Germline CDR1 reads MNHNY; CDR2 reads SVGAGI (reference sequence). The CDR3 is made up of 12 amino acids. Trimming took off 2 bases at V and 8 bases at J, with 9 bases between the two ends. The chain's CDR3 is CASSYSGDEAFF. CDR3 DNA: TGTGCCAGCAGTTACAGCGGGGACGAAGCTTTCTTT.

The gene calls are TRBV2 and TRBJ1-4; TRBD1 is a possible D gene (6 bases). The CDR3 consists of 14 residues. Germline V gene data show CDR1 as SNHLY and CDR2 as FYNNEI. Trimming removed 7 bases at V and 3 bases at J, with 12 bases between. In DNA form, the CDR3 reads TGTGCCAGCATAGGGGGTGAAGCTAATGAAAAACTGTTTTTT. This sequence encodes CASIGGEANEKLFF.

The chain has TRBV27 and TRBJ1-2; 7 positions agree with TRBD1. The germline V gene encodes CDR1 MNHEY and CDR2 SMNVEV (reference sequence). The CDR3 runs 15 residues. Trimming at V came to 5 bases and at J to 7 bases, leaving 13 bases not matched to a gene. The DNA of the CDR3 is TGTGCCAGCAGTCCTGGGACAGAGCGTCTAAGTGGCTACACCTTC. Protein product: CASSPGTERLSGYTF.

In its sample, this clone was seen once. The chain couples TRBV9 to TRBJ2-5, with 15 bases that match TRBD2. The CDR3 is 17 residues long. Germline V lookup: CDR1 SGDLS, CDR2 YYNGEE. J was trimmed by 1 base and V by 0 bases; bases with no gene match: 1. The CDR3 DNA reads as TGTGCCAGCAGCGTAGGGGGACTAGCGGGGGGCCAAGAGACCCAGTACTTC. It is translated as CASSVGGLAGGQETQYF.

The gene calls are TRBV19 and TRBJ1-1; 9 nucleotides line up with TRBD1. CDR3 length: 17 residues. The germline V gene encodes CDR1 LNHDA and CDR2 SQIVND (reference sequence). V shed 2 bases and J 1 base; nucleotides not matched to a gene: 8. The DNA for the CDR3 is TGTGCCAGTAGTATACCGTTGACAGGGGGAAGGAACACTGAAGCTTTCTTT. Protein sequence: CASSIPLTGGRNTEAFF. The full variable domain, with the rest looked up from reference TRBV19 and TRBJ1-1, is DGGITQSPKYLFRKEGQNVTLSCEQNLNHDAMYWYRQDPGQGLRLIYYSQIVNDFQKGDIAEGYSVSREKKESFPLTVTSAQKNPTAFYLCASSIPLTGGRNTEAFFGQGTRLTVV.

The chain joins TRBV2 to TRBJ2-1, with TRBD2 matching 12 bases. There are 14 residues in the CDR3. Per the germline V gene, CDR1 is SNHLY and CDR2 is FYNNEI. The trim removed 5 bases at V and 8 bases at J, leaving 4 bases unmatched. The CDR3 protein is CASSWTSGNDEQFF. CDR3 in DNA: TGTGCCAGCAGTTGGACTAGCGGGAACGATGAGCAGTTCTTC.

The J gene is TRBJ1-1, the V gene TRBV5-4, with 8 bases lining up with TRBD1. The CDR3 covers 14 residues. After removal of 4 bases from V and 6 bases from J, the junction contained 8 bases not matched to a gene. CDR1 is SGHNT and CDR2 is YYREEE in the germline V gene (reference sequence). CDR3 sequence reads: CASSPGQGRAEAFF. As DNA, the CDR3 is TGTGCCAGCAGCCCCGGACAGGGTCGCGCTGAAGCTTTCTTT.

The CDR3 nucleotides are TGCGCCAGCAGCTTGGTCGTTGGGACAGGGGACAACTCACCCCTCCACTTT. This encodes CASSLVVGTGDNSPLHF. V is TRBV5-1 and J is TRBJ1-6, with 10 bases fitting TRBD1. Germline V CDR1 and CDR2: SGHRS, YFSETQ. The CDR3 is 17 amino acids. V dropped 0 bases and J dropped 10; count of bases not matched to a gene: 10.

Points on this clone: One end of the junction varies from germline; a read error may be responsible. J is TRBJ1-1 and V is TRBV5-1; 8 bases align to TRBD1. Looked up from germline, CDR1 is SGHRS and CDR2 is YFSETQ. CDR3 size: 14 residues. The CDR3 here is CASSARTGNPEAFF. The CDR3 DNA follows: TGCGCCAGCAGTGCGAGGACAGGGAACCCTGAAGCTTTCTTT.

The chain couples TRBV6-5 to TRBJ2-3; 9 nucleotides match TRBD2. The CDR3 runs 15 residues. The germline gives CDR1 MNHEY, CDR2 SVGAGI. Trimming cost V 6 bases and J 4 bases; bases outside gene matches: 8. The CDR3 bases are TGTGCCAGCAGACGGGCGGGGGGGCGATCAGATACGCAGTATTTT. This translates into CASRRAGGRSDTQYF.

This chain uses TRBV6-1 with TRBJ2-1; tentatively, D is TRBD1 (6 bases). This CDR3 has 14 amino acids. The germline V and J ends were trimmed by 6 bases and 10 bases, with 19 bases remaining between them. Germline V gives CDR1 MNHNS, CDR2 SASEGT. The CDR3 bases are TGTGCCAGCAGCACTCCCGGGACATTCGCCGAGCAGTTCTTC. Residues: CASSTPGTFAEQFF.

The chain is built from TRBV7-6 and TRBJ2-1, with TRBD1 as a possible D gene (6 bases). Trimming took 3 bases from V and 9 from J, leaving 15 bases between them. Germline V CDR1 and CDR2: SGHVS, FNYEAQ. This CDR3 spans 14 amino acids. The CDR3, as DNA: TGTGCCAGCAGCTTCGCATCAGGGGCCGGTGAGCAGTTCTTC. Amino acid sequence: CASSFASGAGEQFF.

This chain connects TRBV19 to TRBJ2-2; D gene uncertain. From germline, CDR1 is LNHDA and CDR2 SQIVND (reference sequence). CDR3 size: 14 residues. The V end was cut by 8 bases, the J end by 0 bases, with 10 bases between. The CDR3: CASFSPSNTGELFF. The CDR3 nucleotides read TGTGCCAGTTTTTCCCCTTCGAACACCGGGGAGCTGTTTTTT.

The chain recombines TRBV7-9 with TRBJ1-4, with D unresolved. Germline CDR1 is SEHNR and CDR2 is FQNEAQ (reference sequence). This CDR3 has 15 residues. The V and J ends lost 6 bases and 8 bases respectively, with 19 bases between them. Here the CDR3 reads CASSSGEGAREKLFF. The CDR3 DNA reads TGTGCCAGCAGTTCCGGGGAGGGAGCTAGGGAAAAACTGTTTTTT.

The genes are TRBV10-3 and TRBJ2-4; 11 positions match TRBD1. The trim removed 2 bases at V and 8 bases at J, leaving 11 bases unmatched. The CDR3 spans 17 residues. CDR1 and CDR2 (germline): ENHRY, SYGVKD. The CDR3 protein is CAISEPGTGGGRDIQYF. The CDR3 coding sequence is TGTGCCATCAGTGAGCCCGGGACAGGGGGGGGGCGGGACATTCAGTACTTC.

This rearrangement joins TRBV27 to TRBJ1-1; D possibly corresponds to TRBD1 (6 bases). Germline V gene sequence: CDR1 MNHEY, CDR2 SMNVEV (reference sequence). The CDR3 spans 14 residues. V was shortened by 6 bases and J by 3 bases, with 14 bases between the two germline ends. For the CDR3, the DNA is TGTGCCAGCAGCAGGAAAAACAGGGACACTGAAGCTTTCTTT. Amino acids: CASSRKNRDTEAFF.

The V call is TRBV7-9, the J call TRBJ1-1; the match to TRBD1 covers 9 bases. The CDR3 contains 14 residues. The V gene end was trimmed by 5 bases and the J gene end by 6 bases; junction bases not matched to a gene: 7. Germline V lookup: CDR1 SEHNR, CDR2 FQNEAQ (reference sequence). CDR3 protein: CASSVPGTGSEAFF. DNA for the CDR3: TGTGCCAGCAGCGTCCCCGGGACAGGGTCTGAAGCTTTCTTT. Full variable domain (missing parts from reference TRBV7-9 and TRBJ1-1): DTGVSQNPRHKITKRGQNVTFRCDPISEHNRLYWYRQTLGQGPEFLTYFQNEAQLEKSRLLSDRFSAERPKGSFSTLEIQRTEQGDSAMYLCASSVPGTGSEAFFGQGTRLTVV.

V usage is TRBV9 and J usage is TRBJ2-1; D is perhaps TRBD2 (5 bases). The CDR3 consists of 14 residues. Trimming removed 6 bases at V and 3 bases at J, with 13 bases between. The germline V gene encodes CDR1 SGDLS and CDR2 YYNGEE. The CDR3 bases are TGTGCCAGCACCCCAGGACTCCACTACAATGAGCAGTTCTTC. It is translated as CASTPGLHYNEQFF.